This T cell receptor (beta chain) is drawn from a study of OX40 agonist ivuxolimab in advanced cancers. Profiled with immunoSEQ multiplex PCR; TCRdb holds only in-frame clones, not every one. This repertoire shows around 72,000 clones, around 89% found once; its top ten account for 0.94%. The CDR3 sequence is 18 residues long. Trimming removed 0 bases from V and 2 bases from J, with 18 bases in between. The germline CDR1 and CDR2 sequences are SGHDT and YYEEEE. This specimen was CD4+ or CD8+ T cells sorted from blood, taken in a trial of the OX40 agonist ivuxolimab. The chain carries TRBV5-6 and TRBJ1-5; possible D gene TRBD1, 6 bases. This TCR was sampled from an adult with an advanced solid tumor such as melanoma, head and neck, liver or kidney cancer. The CDR3 nucleotides are TGTGCCAGCAGCTTGGGTTCCGGGGGGGCGTTCGGCAATCAGCCCCAGCATTTT. It codes for CASSLGSGGAFGNQPQHF.